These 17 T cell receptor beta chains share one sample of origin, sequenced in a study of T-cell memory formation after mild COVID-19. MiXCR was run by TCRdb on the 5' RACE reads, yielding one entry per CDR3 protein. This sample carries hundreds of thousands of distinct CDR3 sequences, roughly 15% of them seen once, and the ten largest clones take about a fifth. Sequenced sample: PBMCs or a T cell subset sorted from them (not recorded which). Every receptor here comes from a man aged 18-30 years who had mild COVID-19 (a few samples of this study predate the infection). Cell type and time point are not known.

The DNA for the CDR3 is TGCAGCGCGCGGGGGCCTGGGTACGAGCAGTACTTC. Its protein is CSARGPGYEQYF. V is TRBV29-1 and J is TRBJ2-7; TRBD2 is a possible D gene (7 bases). CDR3 length: 12 residues. Germline V lookup: CDR1 SQVTM, CDR2 ANQGSEA. V was trimmed by 7 bases and J by 4 bases, leaving 14 bases between them.

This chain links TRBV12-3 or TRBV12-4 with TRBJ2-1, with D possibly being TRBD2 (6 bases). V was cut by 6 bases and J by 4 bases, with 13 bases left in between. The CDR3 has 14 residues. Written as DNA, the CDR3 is TGTGCCAGCAGACCAAGGGACTCTTACAATGAGCAGTTCTTC. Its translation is CASRPRDSYNEQFF.

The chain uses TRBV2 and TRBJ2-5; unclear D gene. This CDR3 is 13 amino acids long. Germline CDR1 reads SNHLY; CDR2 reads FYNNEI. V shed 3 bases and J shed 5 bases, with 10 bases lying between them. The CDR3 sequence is CASSDPTSETQYF. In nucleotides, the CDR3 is TGTGCCAGCAGTGATCCGACTTCGGAGACCCAGTACTTC.

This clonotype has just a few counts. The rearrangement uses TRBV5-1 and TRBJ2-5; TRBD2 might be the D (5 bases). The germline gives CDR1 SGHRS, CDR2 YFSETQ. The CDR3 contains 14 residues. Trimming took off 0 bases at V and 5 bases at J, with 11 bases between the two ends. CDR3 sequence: CASSLDSTGETQYF. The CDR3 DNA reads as TGCGCCAGCAGCTTGGATTCCACGGGGGAGACCCAGTACTTC.

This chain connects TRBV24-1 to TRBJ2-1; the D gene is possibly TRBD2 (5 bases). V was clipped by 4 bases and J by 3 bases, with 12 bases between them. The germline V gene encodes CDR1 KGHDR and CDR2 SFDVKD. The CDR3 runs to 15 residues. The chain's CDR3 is CATSEADFNYNEQFF. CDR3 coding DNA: TGTGCCACCAGTGAGGCGGACTTCAACTACAATGAGCAGTTCTTC.

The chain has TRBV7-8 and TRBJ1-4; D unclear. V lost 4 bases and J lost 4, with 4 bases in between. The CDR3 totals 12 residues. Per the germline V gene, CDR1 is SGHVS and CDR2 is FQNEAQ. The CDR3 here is CASSWGNEKLFF. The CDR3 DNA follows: TGTGCCAGCAGCTGGGGTAATGAAAAACTGTTTTTT.

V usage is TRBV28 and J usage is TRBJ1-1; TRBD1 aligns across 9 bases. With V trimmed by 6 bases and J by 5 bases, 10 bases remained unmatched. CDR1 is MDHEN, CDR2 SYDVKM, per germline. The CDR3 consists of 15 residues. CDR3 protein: CASRSIGTGSTEAFF. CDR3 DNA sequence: TGTGCCAGCAGATCAATCGGGACAGGGAGTACTGAAGCTTTCTTT.

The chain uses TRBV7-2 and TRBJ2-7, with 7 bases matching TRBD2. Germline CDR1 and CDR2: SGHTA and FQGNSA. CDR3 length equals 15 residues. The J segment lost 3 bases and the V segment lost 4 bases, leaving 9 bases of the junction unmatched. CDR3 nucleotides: TGTGCCAGCAGCTCTTCGGGGGGAGGCCTCTACGAGCAGTACTTC. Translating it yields CASSSSGGGLYEQYF.

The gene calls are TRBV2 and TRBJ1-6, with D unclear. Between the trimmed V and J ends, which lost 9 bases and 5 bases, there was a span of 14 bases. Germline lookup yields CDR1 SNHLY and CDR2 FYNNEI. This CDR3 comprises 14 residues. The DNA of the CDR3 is TGTGCCAGACGGAGGACGGGGAATAATTCACCCCTCCACTTT. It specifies CARRRTGNNSPLHF.

The CDR3 coding sequence is TGTGCCAGCAGCTTTGGGGGGACCGGCGAGCAGTTCTTC. Translating gives CASSFGGTGEQFF. The chain combines TRBV5-6 with TRBJ2-1; a possible D gene is TRBD2 (6 bases). V was pared by 2 bases and J by 10 bases, with 13 bases between. This CDR3 is 13 amino acids long. CDR1 is SGHDT and CDR2 is YYEEEE in the germline V gene. The entire variable domain, with the rest obtained from reference TRBV5-6 and TRBJ2-1, is as follows: DAGVTQSPTHLIKTRGQQVTLRCSPKSGHDTVSWYQQALGQGPQFIFQYYEEEERQRGNFPDRFSGHQFPNYSSELNVNALLLGDSALYLCASSFGGTGEQFFGPGTRLTVL.

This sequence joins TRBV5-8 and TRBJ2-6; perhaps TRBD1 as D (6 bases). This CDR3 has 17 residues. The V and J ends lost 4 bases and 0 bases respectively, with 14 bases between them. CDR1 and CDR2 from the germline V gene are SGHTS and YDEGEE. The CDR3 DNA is TGTGCCAGCAGCGTCGACAGGCTCTACTCTGGGGCCAACGTCCTGACTTTC. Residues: CASSVDRLYSGANVLTF.

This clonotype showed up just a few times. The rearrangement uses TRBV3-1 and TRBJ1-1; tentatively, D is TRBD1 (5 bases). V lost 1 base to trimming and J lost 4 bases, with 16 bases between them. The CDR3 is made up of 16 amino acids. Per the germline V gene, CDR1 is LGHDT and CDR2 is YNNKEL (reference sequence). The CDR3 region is CASSQVSVRGSTEAFF. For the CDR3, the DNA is TGTGCCAGCAGCCAAGTATCGGTTAGGGGAAGCACTGAAGCTTTCTTT.

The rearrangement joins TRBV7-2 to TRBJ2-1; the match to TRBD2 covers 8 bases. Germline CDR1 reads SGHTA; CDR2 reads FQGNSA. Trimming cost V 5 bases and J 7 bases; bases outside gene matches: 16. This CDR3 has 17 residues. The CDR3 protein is CASSPISLAAEGNEQFF. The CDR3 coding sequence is TGTGCCAGCAGCCCAATATCACTAGCGGCCGAAGGGAATGAGCAGTTCTTC.

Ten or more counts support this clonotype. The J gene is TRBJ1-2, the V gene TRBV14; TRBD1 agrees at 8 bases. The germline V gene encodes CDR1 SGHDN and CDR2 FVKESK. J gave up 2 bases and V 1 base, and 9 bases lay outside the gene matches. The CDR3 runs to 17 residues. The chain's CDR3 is CASSQGLGRGPNYGYTF. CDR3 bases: TGTGCCAGCAGCCAAGGCCTAGGCAGGGGGCCCAACTATGGCTACACCTTC.

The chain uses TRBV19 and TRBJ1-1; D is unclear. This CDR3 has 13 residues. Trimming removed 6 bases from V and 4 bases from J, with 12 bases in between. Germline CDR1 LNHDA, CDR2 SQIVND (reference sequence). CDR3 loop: CASRESTITEAFF. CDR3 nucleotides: TGTGCCAGTAGGGAGTCTACGATCACTGAAGCTTTCTTT.

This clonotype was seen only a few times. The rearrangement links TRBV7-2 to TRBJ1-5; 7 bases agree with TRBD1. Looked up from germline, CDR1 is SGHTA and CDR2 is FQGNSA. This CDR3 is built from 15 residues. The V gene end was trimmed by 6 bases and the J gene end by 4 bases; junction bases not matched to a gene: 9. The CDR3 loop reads CASRIAGQWNQPQHF. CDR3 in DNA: TGTGCCAGCAGGATCGCGGGACAGTGGAATCAGCCCCAGCATTTT.

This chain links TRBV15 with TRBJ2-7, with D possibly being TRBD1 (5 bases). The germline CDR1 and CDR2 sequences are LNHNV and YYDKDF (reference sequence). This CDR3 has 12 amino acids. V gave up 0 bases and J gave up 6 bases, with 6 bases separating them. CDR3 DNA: TGTGCCACCAGCAGAGATAGGGGCGAGCAGTACTTC. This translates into CATSRDRGEQYF.